This T cell receptor (beta chain) comes out of a study of beta chain features in type 1 diabetes. What was sequenced were expressed TCRB transcripts, since all of the isolated RNA had been reverse transcribed. Produced via immunoSEQ multiplex PCR; TCRdb's table is partial and in-frame only. The sample holds some 180,000 clones; about 13% are singletons and the top ten take 0.6% to 0.8%. Trimming took 3 bases from V and 10 from J; bases not matched to a gene: 9. This CDR3 comprises 13 residues. Looked up from germline, CDR1 is SGHRS and CDR2 is YFSETQ. Purity exceeded 95% in all sorted populations. This clone was observed a handful of times.

The chain carries TRBV5-1 and TRBJ1-1; 7 positions agree with TRBD1. Source material: central memory CD4+ T cells from blood. The source is a woman aged 18-30 years in good health. In nucleotides, the CDR3 is TGCGCCAGCAGCTGGGAAAGGGGGCAGCGAGCTTTCTTT. Its protein product is CASSWERGQRAFF.